This T cell receptor beta chain was sequenced in a study of T cells in Graves' hyperthyroidism and ophthalmopathy. Study conclusions and caveats: Ophthalmopathy was predicted by the model a median of about 6.5 months ahead of onset.

Duration under 3 months, a NOSPECS grade of at least 4, and a Clinical Activity Score of at least 3 characterized the ophthalmopathy patients. There are 15 residues in the CDR3. The germline CDR1 and CDR2 sequences are SNHLY and FYNNEI. With 2 bases removed from V and 3 bases from J, the gap between germline ends came to 11 bases. This clonotype was found many times. Its antigen is unidentified. The investigators amplified TCR beta CDR3 regions from RNA transcripts. First-round RT-PCR of the TCR CDR3 relied on the HTBI primer set. TCRdb independently ran MiXCR on the multiplex PCR reads; one entry per CDR3 protein. The repertoire holds 500,000 or so distinct CDR3 sequences, with roughly 15% as singletons.

This sequence joins TRBV2 and TRBJ1-5; D gene unclear. The receptor comes from a young woman with Graves' ophthalmopathy. The sequencing input was blood. The CDR3 DNA is TGTGCCAGCAGTGAACAGCGGGGATCCAATCAGCCCCAGCATTTT. Its protein is CASSEQRGSNQPQHF.